The 27 T cell receptor beta chains presented below share a single source sample, sequenced in a study of shared clonotypes between healthy human individuals. Libraries were prepared by immunoSEQ multiplex PCR; TCRdb keeps only in-frame clonotypes and omits some of them. Among 2 million to 2.5 million clones listed, around 93% were seen once. Sequencing was performed on naive CD4+ T cells from PBMCs. The subset was: CD45RA+ positively selected. All receptors derive from a man aged 18-30 years in good health. Some clones in this sample may be carry-over from other donors' samples.

The table lists this clone with a few counts. J is TRBJ1-5 and V is TRBV7-9; D gene uncertain. Trimming cost V 5 bases and J 5 bases, with 10 bases left between them. The germline gives CDR1 SEHNR, CDR2 FQNEAQ (reference sequence). This CDR3 has 13 amino acids. The CDR3, as DNA: TGTGCCAGCAGCAAGATAGCCGATCAGCCCCAGCATTTT. As protein: CASSKIADQPQHF.

This clone is a singleton in its sample. The CDR3, as DNA: TGCGCCAGCAGCCTGAGGCGCGGGGGACAAGGAGAGACCCAGTACTTC. Protein sequence: CASSLRRGGQGETQYF. The chain links TRBV5-1 to TRBJ2-5; maybe TRBD2 (7 bases). The V and J ends lost 4 bases and 4 bases respectively, with 20 bases between them. The CDR3 runs 16 residues. Germline V CDR1 and CDR2: SGHRS, YFSETQ.

The chain joins TRBV10-3 to TRBJ2-1, with D possibly TRBD1 on 5 matching bases. The ends were cut back, 5 bases at V and 12 bases at J, with 11 bases in the middle. The CDR3 is 11 residues long. From germline, CDR1 is ENHRY and CDR2 SYGVKD. CDR3 region: CAISQGSRQFF. Written as DNA, the CDR3 is TGTGCCATCAGTCAGGGATCACGGCAGTTCTTC.

V usage is TRBV23-1 and J usage is TRBJ1-2; 12 bases are a match to TRBD1. TRBV23-1 is an ORF for which the function is uncertain. The CDR3 is 16 amino acids. V was clipped by 8 bases and J by 4 bases; unmatched bases: 11. The CDR3 sequence is CASGRDRGRVVYGYTF. The CDR3 DNA is TGCGCCAGCGGCCGGGACAGGGGGCGAGTGGTCTATGGCTACACCTTC.

The chain joins TRBV11-2 to TRBJ2-2; perhaps TRBD2 as D (6 bases). V lost 5 bases, J lost 7 bases, and 20 bases lay in between. This CDR3 has 16 amino acids. From germline, CDR1 is SGHAT and CDR2 FQNNGV. CDR3 bases: TGTGCCAGCAGCCCCCTGGGAGGTAGCCACCACGGGGAGCTGTTTTTT. This sequence encodes CASSPLGGSHHGELFF.

The chain recombines TRBV6-6 with TRBJ2-7; 8 bases agree with TRBD1. Germline V gene data show CDR1 as MNHNY and CDR2 as SVGAGI (reference sequence). The V and J ends lost 5 bases and 2 bases, in that order; junction bases with no gene match: 5. The CDR3 contains 14 residues. Here the CDR3 DNA reads TGTGCCAGCAGTCGGGACAGGACAACCTACGAGCAGTACTTC. It specifies CASSRDRTTYEQYF.

This clone was counted a few times. This chain joins TRBV13 and TRBJ1-1, with no clear D. CDR1 is PRHDT and CDR2 is FYEKMQ in the germline V gene (reference sequence). V was clipped by 0 bases and J by 5 bases, with 13 bases between them. The CDR3 runs 15 residues. The DNA for the CDR3 is TGTGCCAGCAGCTTAGGGGGCCTACTGGGGACTGAAGCTTTCTTT. It encodes CASSLGGLLGTEAFF.

This CDR3 reads CASSRTRVQSYNEQFF. The CDR3 DNA is TGTGCCAGCAGCCGTACTAGGGTCCAATCGTACAATGAGCAGTTCTTC. The J gene is TRBJ2-1, the V gene TRBV7-9; maybe TRBD2 (5 bases). CDR3 size: 16 residues. Germline V lookup: CDR1 SEHNR, CDR2 FQNEAQ (reference sequence). Deletions cut 5 bases from V and 4 bases from J, with 18 bases between.

The chain joins TRBV28 to TRBJ1-1; D is possibly TRBD1 (5 bases). The CDR3 loop spans 15 amino acids. Germline V gene data show CDR1 as MDHEN and CDR2 as SYDVKM. V lost 0 bases, J lost 3 bases, and 11 bases lay in between. For the CDR3, the DNA is TGTGCCAGCAGTTTATGGGGGGACGCCGACACTGAAGCTTTCTTT. The encoded protein is CASSLWGDADTEAFF.

This rearrangement joins TRBV5-1 to TRBJ2-7; TRBD1 matches 7 bases. V was clipped by 3 bases and J by 6 bases; unmatched bases: 12. CDR1 and CDR2 (germline): SGHRS, YFSETQ. The CDR3 extends over 15 amino acids. The CDR3 DNA reads as TGCGCCAGCAGCTCGGGGACAGCTCCTCTGGGCGAGCAGTACTTC. It specifies CASSSGTAPLGEQYF.

A single count supports this clone. The rearrangement links TRBV5-8 to TRBJ2-5; D is unresolved. The CDR3 contains 14 residues. V gave up 0 bases and J gave up 1 base, with 7 bases separating them. Germline CDR1 reads SGHTS; CDR2 reads YDEGEE. CDR3 in DNA: TGTGCCAGCAGCTTGGTCAGCTTCCAAGAGACCCAGTACTTC. Translating it yields CASSLVSFQETQYF.

CDR3 sequence reads: CASSIHGVLTGDTQYF. Here the CDR3 DNA reads TGTGCCAGCAGCATACACGGGGTCCTGACTGGGGATACGCAGTATTTT. The chain is built from TRBV7-9 and TRBJ2-3; tentative D call: TRBD2 (5 bases). V was shortened by 5 bases and J by 6 bases, with 21 bases between the two germline ends. The CDR3 consists of 16 residues. Germline CDR1 is SEHNR and CDR2 is FQNEAQ (reference sequence).

The chain links TRBV5-1 to TRBJ2-5; 8 nucleotides agree with TRBD1. V gave up 0 bases and J gave up 5 bases; unmatched junction bases: 9. CDR1 is SGHRS, CDR2 YFSETQ, per germline. CDR3 length: 16 residues. Written as DNA, the CDR3 is TGCGCCAGCAGCTTGGCCTCTGGACAGGGTTCGGAGACCCAGTACTTC. Its protein product is CASSLASGQGSETQYF. Combining the CDR3 with reference TRBV5-1 and TRBJ2-5 gives the whole variable domain KAGVTQTPRYLIKTRGQQVTLSCSPISGHRSVSWYQQTPGQGLQFLFEYFSETQRNKGNFPGRFSGRQFSNSRSEMNVSTLELGDSALYLCASSLASGQGSETQYFGPGTRLLVL.

This clone was seen just once. Other DNA sequences in this sample translate to the same CDR3. The CDR3 DNA sequence: TGCGCCAGCAGCTTGGTGGCGGGGGGGACCGGGGAGCTGTTTTTT. It translates to CASSLVAGGTGELFF. The chain combines TRBV5-1 with TRBJ2-2; 9 bases are a match to TRBD2. J was trimmed by 5 bases and V by 0 bases; bases with no gene match: 2. CDR1 and CDR2 (germline): SGHRS, YFSETQ. This CDR3 spans 15 amino acids.

This sequence joins TRBV7-3 and TRBJ2-2; no firm D call. The CDR3 contains 14 residues. Trimming stripped 5 bases from V and 4 bases from J, with 11 bases between. Per germline, CDR1 SGHTA and CDR2 FQGTGA. The CDR3 protein is CASSRAGGTGELFF. CDR3 nucleotide sequence: TGTGCCAGCAGCCGGGCCGGCGGCACCGGGGAGCTGTTTTTT.

In its sample, this clone was seen a few times. The sample holds other DNA sequences that translate to the same CDR3. This chain links TRBV18 with TRBJ1-5; D not resolved. CDR3 length: 13 amino acids. With 2 bases removed from V and 4 bases from J, the gap between germline ends came to 6 bases. Germline V CDR1 and CDR2: KGHSH, LQKENI. In nucleotides, the CDR3 is TGTGCCAGCTCACCAAACGGGAATCAGCCCCAGCATTTT. This codes for CASSPNGNQPQHF. Complete variable domain (other parts from reference TRBV18 and TRBJ1-5): NAGVMQNPRHLVRRRGQEARLRCSPMKGHSHVYWYRQLPEEGLKFMVYLQKENIIDESGMPKERFSAEFPKEGPSILRIQQVVRGDSAAYFCASSPNGNQPQHFGDGTRLSIL.

DNA for the CDR3: TGTGCCATCAGTTCAAGCGGGAGGGCCACAGATACGCAGTATTTT. Its translation is CAISSSGRATDTQYF. The gene calls are TRBV10-3 and TRBJ2-3, with 10 nucleotides matching TRBD2. CDR1 and CDR2 (germline): ENHRY, SYGVKD. V was pared by 5 bases and J by 2 bases, with 4 bases of the junction left unmatched. The CDR3 has 15 amino acids.

The chain employs TRBV6-5 and TRBJ1-4, with 9 bases identical to TRBD1. Germline lookup yields CDR1 MNHEY and CDR2 SVGAGI. There are 15 residues in the CDR3. The V segment lost 5 bases and the J segment 8 bases; nucleotides outside the gene matches: 9. The CDR3 DNA follows: TGTGCCAGCAGTCGACGGGGACAGGGAGGGGAAAAACTGTTTTTT. Its translation: CASSRRGQGGEKLFF.

This chain links TRBV28 with TRBJ2-1, with D perhaps matching TRBD2 (6 bases). Between the trimmed V and J ends, which lost 8 bases and 3 bases, there was a span of 14 bases. The length of the CDR3 is 14 residues. From germline, CDR1 is MDHEN and CDR2 SYDVKM. This CDR3 reads CASPPAGNYNEQFF. Written as DNA, the CDR3 is TGTGCCAGCCCACCGGCGGGGAACTACAATGAGCAGTTCTTC.

Only one count was recorded for this clone. The chain uses TRBV4-2 and TRBJ1-2; TRBD1 aligns across 9 bases. Trimming took 1 base from V and 5 from J; bases not matched to a gene: 8. The germline CDR1 and CDR2 sequences are LGHNA and YNFKEQ. The CDR3 runs to 16 residues. The CDR3 spells CASSQVSGTGQYGYTF. CDR3 coding DNA: TGTGCCAGCAGCCAAGTTTCGGGGACAGGGCAGTATGGCTACACCTTC.

The rearrangement uses TRBV7-2 and TRBJ1-2, with a possible D match to TRBD1 (6 bases). CDR3 size: 16 residues. V was shortened by 3 bases and J by 2 bases, with 16 bases between the two germline ends. Germline CDR1 is SGHTA and CDR2 is FQGNSA. Here the CDR3 reads CASSLLGQPGNYGYTF. CDR3 bases: TGTGCCAGCAGCTTGTTAGGACAGCCAGGGAACTATGGCTACACCTTC.

This clone appeared once. The chain carries TRBV2 and TRBJ2-7; the D gene is possibly TRBD2 (5 bases). V gave up 3 bases and J gave up 6 bases, with 9 bases separating them. There are 12 residues in the CDR3. In germline, CDR1 is SNHLY, CDR2 FYNNEI. The chain's CDR3 is CASSESSREQYF. CDR3 sequence (DNA): TGTGCCAGCAGTGAGTCTAGCCGCGAGCAGTACTTC. Full variable domain (missing parts from reference TRBV2 and TRBJ2-7): EPEVTQTPSHQVTQMGQEVILRCVPISNHLYFYWYRQILGQKVEFLVSFYNNEISEKSEIFDDQFSVERPDGSNFTLKIRSTKLEDSAMYFCASSESSREQYFGPGTRLTVT.

The chain uses TRBV11-3 and TRBJ2-2, with D perhaps matching TRBD2 (6 bases). In germline, CDR1 is SGHNT, CDR2 YENEEA. The length of the CDR3 is 16 residues. V lost 1 base and J lost 10, with 19 bases in between. The CDR3 sequence: CASSLGSRTSPSELFF. DNA for the CDR3: TGTGCCAGCAGCTTAGGATCCCGCACTAGCCCTTCGGAGCTGTTTTTT.

This clone was found once. This chain uses TRBV11-3 with TRBJ2-1; D ambiguous. The germline gives CDR1 SGHNT, CDR2 YENEEA. The CDR3 covers 15 residues. Trimming left V 0 bases short and J 2 bases short, with 8 bases between. CDR3 in amino acids: CASSLEPGAYNEQFF. The CDR3 coding sequence is TGTGCCAGCAGCTTAGAACCTGGTGCCTACAATGAGCAGTTCTTC.

CDR3 sequence: CASRSSGFSYEQYF. CDR3 sequence (DNA): TGTGCCAGCAGGTCTAGCGGGTTTTCCTACGAGCAGTACTTC. The chain couples TRBV28 to TRBJ2-7, with 8 nucleotides matching TRBD2. J gave up 1 base and V 6 bases, and 5 bases lay outside the gene matches. Germline lookup yields CDR1 MDHEN and CDR2 SYDVKM. The CDR3 loop spans 14 amino acids. Supplemented by reference TRBV28 and TRBJ2-7, the full variable domain reads DVKVTQSSRYLVKRTGEKVFLECVQDMDHENMFWYRQDPGLGLRLIYFSYDVKMKEKGDIPEGYSVSREKKERFSLILESASTNQTSMYLCASRSSGFSYEQYFGPGTRLTVT.

V is TRBV21-1 and J is TRBJ2-1. TRBV21-1 is an annotated pseudogene. This CDR3 comprises 19 residues. CDR3 residues: CASSKEGGRRTGFYNEQFF. CDR3 DNA: TGTGCCAGCAGCAAGGAGGGGGGGCGAAGGACAGGATTTTACAATGAGCAGTTCTTC.

The chain has TRBV5-1 and TRBJ1-3; 7 bases agree with TRBD1. The CDR3 sequence is 16 residues long. From germline, CDR1 is SGHRS and CDR2 YFSETQ. V lost 4 bases and J lost 4; bases outside the gene matches: 11. The CDR3 DNA reads TGCGCCAGCAGCGTGGGGACAGAGGGCCCCGGAAACACCATATATTTT. This encodes CASSVGTEGPGNTIYF.